This TCR beta chain was captured by sequencing in a study of shared clonotypes between healthy human individuals (TCRdb year 2020). General notes on the study: Three men and a couple of women, aged 18 to 49 years, made up the cohort. Per donor, three plates each were used for CD4 naive and CD4 memory, two for CD8 naive, and one for CD8 memory. To estimate repertoire size and how much clonotypes are shared between individuals, the study performed deep sequencing of blood TCR repertoires from a few healthy adults. Different laboratories and diverse techniques were used to prepare libraries and sequence TCR repertoires, to increase sequencing depth and limit assay-specific biases. Each donor's leukapheresis produced roughly between roughly 0.85 and 10 billion PBMCs. Beyond this particular receptor, the publication reports: Sharing across several donors was observed for about 5% of naive CD4, over 3% of naive CD8, about 2.3% of memory CD4, and around 0.4% of memory CD8 clonotypes. Even with the large sequencing depth, rarefaction of the sorted-subset datasets indicated that sequencing was incomplete. Larger estimated clonotype richness was generally found for naive subsets than for memory subsets. The genetic and exposure-history diversity represented was limited by the small number of donors. Compared with non-shared clonotypes, the clonotypes found in all four sorted-subset donors had higher generation probabilities. Based on pairwise subsampling, the degree of clonotype sharing among donors was expected to be affected by sequencing depth. Only blood was sampled, and tissue TCR repertoires likely differ from those in blood.

Healthy HIV-negative adults with no recently reported acute infections or vaccinations were included as donors. Every donor was a Caucasian adult residing in Nashville, Tennessee, USA. CD4+ T cells were enriched by magnetic negative selection, after which naive cells were positively selected on CD45RA and the negative fraction was taken as the memory subset. Blood was obtained by leukapheresis, after which PBMCs were separated by Ficoll-Histopaque density gradient centrifugation and cryopreserved in liquid nitrogen vapor phase. Analytical flow cytometry was used to check the purity and quantity of every magnetically sorted T cell population. Genomic DNA was isolated from every sorted fraction and measured by UV absorbance on a Nanodrop 2000c. TCR CDR3 regions were amplified from genomic DNA by multiplex PCR using the deep immunoSEQ assay. For each cell subset, the extracted genomic DNA was distributed evenly across all wells of several immunoSEQ 96-well plates, and each plate served as one replicate. For sorted subsets, each replicate PCR was loaded with roughly 200 ng genomic DNA, equivalent to some 27,000 T cell genomes. The purified libraries were quantified using a Qubit 3.0 fluorometer, sized with a Bioanalyzer 2100, and then quantified again using the KAPA Library Quantification kit. Every immunoSEQ 96-well plate was sequenced on a dedicated single-read 150-cycle Illumina NextSeq 550 flow cell. In the paper's pipeline: Because only junctional sequences without quality scores were contained in the immunoSEQ output, filtering matching that applied to full-length reads could not be performed. To assign V/J genes and CDR3, sequences were annotated against IMGT germline references using PyIR, a Python wrapper for IgBLAST v1.9. Any read was removed if the V/J assignment was weak (E-value above 1e-6), the CDR3 was missing, or the read contained stop codons, out-of-frame junctions, or ambiguous translated residues. V3J clonotypes were defined as sequences sharing the same inferred V gene, J gene, and CDR3 amino acid sequence. To compute the percentage overlap between repertoires, the number of shared unique clonotypes was divided by the size of the smaller repertoire. Three approaches were used to assess repertoire richness: RTK rarefaction, the Chao1 estimator, and Recon v2.1 estimates of unobserved clonotypes. Generation probabilities for all TCRbeta clonotypes obtained by the gDNA method from a handful of donors were computed using OLGA. TCRdb provides this immuneACCESS table in a form limited to in-frame rearrangements. Some clones are lacking; in checked studies, under half of them reflect an unresolved V gene, and why the rest are absent is not known. For V, J and clone size, that table is used; D and trimming come from the DNA. Counted in this sample were approximately 530,000 clones; 90% to 96% of them appeared once. The ten largest account for about 0.064% of the sample.

Based on the germline V gene, the CDR1 and CDR2 sequences are SQVTM and ANQGSEA. Germline trimming amounts to 3 bases on V and 2 bases on J, with 7 as the count of junction bases outside the gene matches. From cysteine to phenylalanine, the CDR3 is 14 amino acids long. Just the 42-base CDR3 DNA is kept, in frame starting at base 1. For this clone: What this receptor recognizes is not known. No base qualities exist here, and no much larger clone lies one base off it.

The sequencing sample was made of naive CD4+ T cells sorted from blood. The cell subset or site label for this specimen denotes: CD45RA+ positively selected. The sequence was collected from a woman in her 30s in good health. Recombination joined TRBV29-1 with TRBJ2-7; TRBD1 aligns with 7 central bases. The CDR3 protein sequence reads: CSVDQGVPPYEQYF. In nucleotides, the sequence is TGCAGCGTTGACCAGGGGGTTCCCCCCTACGAGCAGTACTTC.